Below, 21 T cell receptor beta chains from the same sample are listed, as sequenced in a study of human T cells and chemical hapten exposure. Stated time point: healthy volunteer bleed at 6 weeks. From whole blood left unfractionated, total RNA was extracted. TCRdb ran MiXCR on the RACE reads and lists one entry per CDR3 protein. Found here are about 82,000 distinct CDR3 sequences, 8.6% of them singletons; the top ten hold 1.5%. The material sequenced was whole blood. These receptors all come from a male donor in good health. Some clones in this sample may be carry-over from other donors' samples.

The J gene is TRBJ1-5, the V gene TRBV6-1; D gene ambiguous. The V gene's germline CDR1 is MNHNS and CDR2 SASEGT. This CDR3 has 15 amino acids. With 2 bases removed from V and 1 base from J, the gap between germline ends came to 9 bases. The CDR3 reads CASSEPGKSNQPQHF. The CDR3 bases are TGTGCCAGCAGTGAACCGGGCAAAAGCAATCAGCCCCAGCATTTT.

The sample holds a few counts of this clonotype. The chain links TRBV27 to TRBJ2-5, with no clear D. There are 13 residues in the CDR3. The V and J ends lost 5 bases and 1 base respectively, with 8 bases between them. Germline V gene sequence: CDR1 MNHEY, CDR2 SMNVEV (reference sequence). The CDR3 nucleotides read TGTGCCAGCAGTCGCATGATCCAAGAGACCCAGTACTTC. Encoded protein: CASSRMIQETQYF.

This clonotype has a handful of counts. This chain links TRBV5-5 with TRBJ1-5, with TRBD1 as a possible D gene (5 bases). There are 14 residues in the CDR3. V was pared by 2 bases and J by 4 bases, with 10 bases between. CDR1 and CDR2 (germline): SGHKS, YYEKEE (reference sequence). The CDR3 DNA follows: TGTGCCAGCAGCTTAAGCAGGGCTAATCAGCCCCAGCATTTT. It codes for CASSLSRANQPQHF.

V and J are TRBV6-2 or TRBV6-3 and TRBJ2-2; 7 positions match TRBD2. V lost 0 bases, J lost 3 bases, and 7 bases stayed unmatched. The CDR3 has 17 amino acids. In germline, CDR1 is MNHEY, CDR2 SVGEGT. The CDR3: CASSYSRTRGDTGELFF. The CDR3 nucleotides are TGTGCCAGCAGTTACTCGAGGACTAGGGGCGACACCGGGGAGCTGTTTTTT.

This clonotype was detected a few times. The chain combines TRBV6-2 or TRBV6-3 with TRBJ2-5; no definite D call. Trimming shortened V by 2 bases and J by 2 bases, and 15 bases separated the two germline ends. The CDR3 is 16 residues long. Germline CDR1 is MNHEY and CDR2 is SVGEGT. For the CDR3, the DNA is TGTGCCAGCAGTTACAGATACTCCTGGGGTCAAGAGACCCAGTACTTC. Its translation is CASSYRYSWGQETQYF.

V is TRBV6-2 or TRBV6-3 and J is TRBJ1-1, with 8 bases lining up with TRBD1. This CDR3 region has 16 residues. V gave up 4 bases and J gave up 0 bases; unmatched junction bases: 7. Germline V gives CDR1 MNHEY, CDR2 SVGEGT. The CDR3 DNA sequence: TGTGCCAGCAGTTTACCGGACAGGGCCTTGAACACTGAAGCTTTCTTT. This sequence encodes CASSLPDRALNTEAFF.

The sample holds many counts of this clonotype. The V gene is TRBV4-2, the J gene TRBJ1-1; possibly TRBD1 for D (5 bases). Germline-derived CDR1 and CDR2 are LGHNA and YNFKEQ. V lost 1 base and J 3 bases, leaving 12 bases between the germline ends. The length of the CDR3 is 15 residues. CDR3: CASSQAGRGDTEAFF. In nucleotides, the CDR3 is TGTGCCAGCAGCCAAGCTGGGAGGGGTGACACTGAAGCTTTCTTT.

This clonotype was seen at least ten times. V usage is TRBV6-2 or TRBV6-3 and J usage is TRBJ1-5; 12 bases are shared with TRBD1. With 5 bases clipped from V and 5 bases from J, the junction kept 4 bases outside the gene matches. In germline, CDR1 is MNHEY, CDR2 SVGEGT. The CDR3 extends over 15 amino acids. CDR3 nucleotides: TGTGCCAGCAGTGCCGGGACAGGGGGCCATCAGCCCCAGCATTTT. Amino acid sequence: CASSAGTGGHQPQHF.

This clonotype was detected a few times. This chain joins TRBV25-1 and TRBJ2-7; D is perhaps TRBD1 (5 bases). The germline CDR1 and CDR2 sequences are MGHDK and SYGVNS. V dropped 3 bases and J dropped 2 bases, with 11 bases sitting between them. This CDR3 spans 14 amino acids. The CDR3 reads CASSEWQGTYEQYF. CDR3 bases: TGTGCCAGCAGTGAGTGGCAGGGTACCTACGAGCAGTACTTC.

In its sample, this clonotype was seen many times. The CDR3 DNA sequence: TGTGCCAGCAGCCAGGGGGCGAACAGCAATCAGCCCCAGCATTTT. As protein: CASSQGANSNQPQHF. This chain links TRBV3-1 with TRBJ1-5; weak D call: TRBD1 (6 bases). Between the trimmed V and J ends, which lost 3 bases and 1 base, there was a span of 10 bases. The CDR3 contains 15 residues. The germline CDR1 and CDR2 sequences are LGHDT and YNNKEL (reference sequence).

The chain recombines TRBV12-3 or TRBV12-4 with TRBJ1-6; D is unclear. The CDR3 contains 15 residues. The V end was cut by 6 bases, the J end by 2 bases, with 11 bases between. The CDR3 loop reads CASSPVSPYNSPLHF. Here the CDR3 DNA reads TGTGCCAGCAGCCCAGTTTCCCCCTATAATTCACCCCTCCACTTT.

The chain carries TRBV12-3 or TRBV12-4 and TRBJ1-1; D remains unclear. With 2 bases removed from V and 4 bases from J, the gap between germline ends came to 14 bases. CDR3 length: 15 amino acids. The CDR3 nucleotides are TGTGCCAGCAGTTTAAGATGGGGTCTGACCACTGAAGCTTTCTTT. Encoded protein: CASSLRWGLTTEAFF.

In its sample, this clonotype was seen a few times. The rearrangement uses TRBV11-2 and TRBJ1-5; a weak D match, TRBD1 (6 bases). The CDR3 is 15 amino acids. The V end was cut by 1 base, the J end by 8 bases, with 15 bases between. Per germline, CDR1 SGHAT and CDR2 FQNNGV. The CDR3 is CASSLGTGTSEPQHF. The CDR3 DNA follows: TGTGCCAGCAGCTTAGGAACAGGGACATCAGAGCCCCAGCATTTT.

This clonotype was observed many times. DNA of the CDR3: TGCAGTGCCAGAATAGGGGGACTAGAATACAATGAGCAGTTCTTC. Protein: CSARIGGLEYNEQFF. V usage is TRBV20-1 and J usage is TRBJ2-1; 8 nucleotides align to TRBD2. The CDR3 runs 15 residues. Trimming at V came to 6 bases and at J to 4 bases, leaving 11 bases not matched to a gene. Germline V gene data show CDR1 as DFQATT and CDR2 as SNEGSKA (reference sequence).

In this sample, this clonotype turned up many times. The CDR3 DNA is TGCAGTGCTAGAGATCTTCTCTCGGGGGCAGGTGGCTACACCTTC. Amino acids: CSARDLLSGAGGYTF. The rearrangement uses TRBV20-1 and TRBJ1-2; D perhaps matches TRBD1 (6 bases). The CDR3 is made up of 15 amino acids. V lost 0 bases and J 7 bases, leaving 18 bases between the germline ends. Looked up from germline, CDR1 is DFQATT and CDR2 is SNEGSKA (reference sequence).

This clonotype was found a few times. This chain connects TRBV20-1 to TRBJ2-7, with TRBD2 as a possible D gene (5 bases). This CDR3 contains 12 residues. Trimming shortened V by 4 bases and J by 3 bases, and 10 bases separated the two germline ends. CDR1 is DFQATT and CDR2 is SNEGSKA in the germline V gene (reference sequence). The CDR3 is CSAMSGIYEQYF. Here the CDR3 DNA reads TGCAGTGCTATGTCCGGGATCTACGAGCAGTACTTC.

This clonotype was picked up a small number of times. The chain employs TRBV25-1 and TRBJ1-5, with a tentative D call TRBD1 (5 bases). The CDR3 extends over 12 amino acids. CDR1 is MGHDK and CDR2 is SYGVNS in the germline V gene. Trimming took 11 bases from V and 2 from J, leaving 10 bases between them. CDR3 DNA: TGTGCCGCGGGGGAGGGCAATCAGCCCCAGCATTTT. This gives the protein CAAGEGNQPQHF.

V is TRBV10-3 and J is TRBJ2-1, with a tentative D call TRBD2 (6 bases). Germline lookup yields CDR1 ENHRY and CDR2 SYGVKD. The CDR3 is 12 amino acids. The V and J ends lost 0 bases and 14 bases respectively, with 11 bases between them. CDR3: CAISESGTSKFF. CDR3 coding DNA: TGTGCCATCAGTGAGTCGGGAACTAGCAAGTTCTTC.

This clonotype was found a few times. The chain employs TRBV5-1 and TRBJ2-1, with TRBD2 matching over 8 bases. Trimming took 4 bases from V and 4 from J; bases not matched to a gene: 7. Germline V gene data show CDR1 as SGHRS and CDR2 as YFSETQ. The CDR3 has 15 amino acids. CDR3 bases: TGCGCCAGCAGCCCGGGACTAGACCCGTACAATGAGCAGTTCTTC. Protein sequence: CASSPGLDPYNEQFF.

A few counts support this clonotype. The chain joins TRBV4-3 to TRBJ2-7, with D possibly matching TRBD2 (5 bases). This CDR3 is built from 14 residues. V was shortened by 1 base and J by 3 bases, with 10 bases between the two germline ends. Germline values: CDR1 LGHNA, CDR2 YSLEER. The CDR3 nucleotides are TGCGCCAGCAGCCAAGTCGACGGGGTCTACGAGCAGTACTTC. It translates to CASSQVDGVYEQYF.

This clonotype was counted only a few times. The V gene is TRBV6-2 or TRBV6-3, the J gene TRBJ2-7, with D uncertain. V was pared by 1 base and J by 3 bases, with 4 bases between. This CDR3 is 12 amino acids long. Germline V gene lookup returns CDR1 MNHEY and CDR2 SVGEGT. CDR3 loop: CASSYWGYEQYF. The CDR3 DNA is TGTGCCAGCAGTTACTGGGGCTACGAGCAGTACTTC.